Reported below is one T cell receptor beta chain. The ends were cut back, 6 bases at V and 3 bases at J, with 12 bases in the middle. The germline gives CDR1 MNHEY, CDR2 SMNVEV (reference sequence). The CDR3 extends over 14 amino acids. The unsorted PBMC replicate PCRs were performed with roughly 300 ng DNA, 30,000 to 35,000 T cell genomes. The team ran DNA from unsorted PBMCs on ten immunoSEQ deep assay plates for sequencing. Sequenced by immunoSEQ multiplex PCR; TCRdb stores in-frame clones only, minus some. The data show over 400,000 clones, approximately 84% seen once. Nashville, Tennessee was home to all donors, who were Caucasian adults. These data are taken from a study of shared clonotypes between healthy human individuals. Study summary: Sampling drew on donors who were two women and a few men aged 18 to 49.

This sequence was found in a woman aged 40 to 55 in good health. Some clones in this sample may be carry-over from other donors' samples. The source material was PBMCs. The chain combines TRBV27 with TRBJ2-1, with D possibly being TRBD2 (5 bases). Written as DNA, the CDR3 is TGTGCCAGCAGGCCCTTAGCGATCTACAATGAGCAGTTCTTC. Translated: CASRPLAIYNEQFF.